Below, 20 T cell receptor beta chains from the same sample are listed, as sequenced in a study of T cells in Graves' hyperthyroidism and ophthalmopathy. Amplified regions were TCR beta CDR3 sequences from RNA transcripts. TCR CDR3 underwent first-round RT-PCR with the HTBI primer set. TCRdb recomputed calls from the multiplex PCR reads with MiXCR, one row per CDR3 protein. The sample consists of hundreds of thousands of distinct CDR3 sequences, approximately 19% of them appearing once. The sequencing input was blood. All receptors derive from a woman younger than 35 with Graves' hyperthyroidism.

Ten or more counts support this clonotype. The chain has TRBV15 and TRBJ2-2; D unclear. With 1 base removed from V and 1 base from J, the gap between germline ends came to 4 bases. This CDR3 region has 14 residues. Germline CDR1 LNHNV, CDR2 YYDKDF (reference sequence). The CDR3 loop is CATSRARNTGELFF. The CDR3 DNA follows: TGTGCCACCAGCAGAGCCAGGAACACCGGGGAGCTGTTTTTT.

The V gene is TRBV7-2, the J gene TRBJ2-7, with D perhaps matching TRBD1 (5 bases). Germline V lookup: CDR1 SGHTA, CDR2 FQGNSA. The germline V and J ends were trimmed by 1 base and 0 bases, with 10 bases remaining between them. This CDR3 has 15 residues. This CDR3 is CASSLGQSSSYEQYF. CDR3 in DNA: TGTGCCAGCAGCTTAGGACAGTCAAGCTCCTACGAGCAGTACTTC.

The chain is built from TRBV25-1 and TRBJ2-7; 10 nucleotides agree with TRBD2. CDR3 length equals 15 residues. The germline CDR1 and CDR2 sequences are MGHDK and SYGVNS. The J segment lost 2 bases and the V segment lost 7 bases, leaving 8 bases of the junction unmatched. Here the CDR3 reads CASTSSGSPPYEQYF. DNA for the CDR3: TGTGCCAGCACTTCTAGCGGGAGCCCTCCCTACGAGCAGTACTTC.

There are many counts of this clonotype. The gene calls are TRBV6-1 and TRBJ2-7; 10 bases map to TRBD1. The ends lost 5 bases at V and 3 bases at J; junction bases unmatched: 7. This CDR3 comprises 15 residues. Germline V CDR1 and CDR2: MNHNS, SASEGT. The CDR3 region has the DNA TGTGCCAGCAGTAGCCGGGACAGGGGTAGCTACGAGCAGTACTTC. Its protein product is CASSSRDRGSYEQYF.

This clonotype was seen at least ten times. The chain employs TRBV18 and TRBJ1-1; weak D call: TRBD1 (5 bases). This CDR3 spans 12 amino acids. CDR1 and CDR2 (germline): KGHSH, LQKENI. V lost 8 bases to trimming and J lost 3 bases, with 10 bases between them. The DNA for the CDR3 is TGTGCCAGCACCCAGGGAGACACTGAAGCTTTCTTT. The encoded protein is CASTQGDTEAFF. Together with reference TRBV18 and TRBJ1-1, the CDR3 gives the full variable domain: NAGVMQNPRHLVRRRGQEARLRCSPMKGHSHVYWYRQLPEEGLKFMVYLQKENIIDESGMPKERFSAEFPKEGPSILRIQQVVRGDSAAYFCASTQGDTEAFFGQGTRLTVV.

This clonotype has ten or more counts. The genes are TRBV6-1 and TRBJ1-1, with 9 positions matching TRBD1. J gave up 3 bases and V 3 bases, and 5 bases lay outside the gene matches. The germline CDR1 and CDR2 sequences are MNHNS and SASEGT. This CDR3 has 15 residues. In DNA form, the CDR3 reads TGTGCCAGCAGTGAGACAGGGGGGGGATACACTGAAGCTTTCTTT. Translated: CASSETGGGYTEAFF.

In this sample, this clonotype turned up many times. The CDR3 loop is CASSEALRLAVAEQYF. CDR3 DNA: TGTGCCAGCAGTGAAGCGCTGCGACTAGCGGTCGCCGAGCAGTACTTC. The V and J genes are TRBV6-1 and TRBJ2-7; 9 bases are shared with TRBD2. Looked up from germline, CDR1 is MNHNS and CDR2 is SASEGT. This CDR3 comprises 16 residues. V lost 0 bases, J lost 6 bases, and 9 bases stayed unmatched.

This clonotype was seen at least ten times. The V call is TRBV29-1, the J call TRBJ2-5; TRBD2 matches at 7 bases. Per the germline V gene, CDR1 is SQVTM and CDR2 is ANQGSEA. This CDR3 comprises 13 residues. V lost 5 bases to trimming and J lost 2 bases; unmatched junction nucleotides: 5. Here the CDR3 DNA reads TGCAGCGTTAGGACTAGTAGACAAGAGACCCAGTACTTC. Translating gives CSVRTSRQETQYF.

This clonotype was seen at least ten times. The chain joins TRBV7-9 to TRBJ1-1; D perhaps matches TRBD1 (6 bases). The CDR3 loop spans 14 amino acids. V lost 1 base to trimming and J lost 10 bases, with 16 bases between them. Germline V gene sequence: CDR1 SEHNR, CDR2 FQNEAQ (reference sequence). The CDR3: CASSLGSGQRGAFF. In DNA form, the CDR3 reads TGTGCCAGCAGCTTAGGCTCAGGACAGAGAGGAGCTTTCTTT.

Ten or more counts support this clonotype. J is TRBJ2-7 and V is TRBV6-2 or TRBV6-3; 7 positions match TRBD2. CDR1 is MNHEY and CDR2 is SVGEGT in the germline V gene. The CDR3 is made up of 14 amino acids. The ends lost 6 bases at V and 4 bases at J; junction bases unmatched: 9. Written as DNA, the CDR3 is TGTGCCAGCAGCCTCTGGACTAGTACGTACGAGCAGTACTTC. It codes for CASSLWTSTYEQYF.

This clonotype occurred many times. This rearrangement joins TRBV7-9 to TRBJ1-1, with 7 bases matching TRBD1. Germline V gene lookup returns CDR1 SEHNR and CDR2 FQNEAQ (reference sequence). The junction had 13 bases not matched to a gene; V was cut back by 5 bases and J by 4 bases. This CDR3 is 16 amino acids long. The CDR3 DNA reads as TGTGCCAGCAGCCCGAGACAGGGTACTGTATTCACTGAAGCTTTCTTT. This translates into CASSPRQGTVFTEAFF.

This clonotype has a handful of counts. The gene calls are TRBV11-2 and TRBJ2-2; 12 bases match TRBD2. Losses at the gene ends were 5 bases for V and 7 bases for J; bases not matched to a gene: 11. The CDR3 extends over 17 amino acids. Germline CDR1 SGHAT, CDR2 FQNNGV. The CDR3, as DNA: TGTGCCAGCAGCCGCCGGACCGGACTAGCGGGGTTCGGGGAGCTGTTTTTT. Translating it yields CASSRRTGLAGFGELFF.

In its sample, this clonotype was seen many times. This rearrangement joins TRBV27 to TRBJ2-7; D may correspond to TRBD1 or TRBD2 (5 bases each). Trimming stripped 5 bases from V and 0 bases from J, with 17 bases between. Per the germline V gene, CDR1 is MNHEY and CDR2 is SMNVEV (reference sequence). The CDR3 has 16 residues. CDR3 sequence reads: CASSPSLGTNSYEQYF. The CDR3 DNA is TGTGCCAGCAGTCCTTCGCTCGGGACCAACTCCTACGAGCAGTACTTC.

There are a few counts of this clonotype. This rearrangement joins TRBV19 to TRBJ1-1; D is unresolved. In germline, CDR1 is LNHDA, CDR2 SQIVND (reference sequence). The CDR3 has 14 amino acids. V was trimmed by 2 bases and J by 7 bases, leaving 14 bases between them. CDR3 protein: CASSITARADEAFF. The DNA for the CDR3 is TGTGCCAGTAGTATAACGGCGAGGGCAGATGAAGCTTTCTTT.

This clonotype was recorded at least ten times. The chain employs TRBV25-1 and TRBJ2-7; TRBD2 might be the D (6 bases). This CDR3 is built from 16 residues. The V end was cut by 2 bases, the J end by 0 bases, with 14 bases between. In germline, CDR1 is MGHDK, CDR2 SYGVNS. The CDR3 nucleotides read TGTGCCAGCAGTGAAGGAGCGGGCAGTTCCTCCTACGAGCAGTACTTC. Protein sequence: CASSEGAGSSSYEQYF.

This clonotype was recorded many times. The chain is built from TRBV2 and TRBJ1-1, with D maybe TRBD1 (6 bases). Germline V CDR1 and CDR2: SNHLY, FYNNEI. The V end lost 2 bases, the J end lost 7 bases, and 14 bases lay between the germline ends. The CDR3 length is 14 residues. CDR3 loop: CASSESTGSGEAFF. The CDR3 DNA is TGTGCCAGCAGTGAAAGTACAGGGTCTGGTGAAGCTTTCTTT.

This clonotype has at least ten counts. V and J are TRBV10-1 and TRBJ2-3, with TRBD2 as a possible D gene (5 bases). CDR3 size: 17 residues. V gave up 0 bases and J gave up 4 bases, with 17 bases separating them. Germline V gene sequence: CDR1 WNHNN, CDR2 SYGVQD (reference sequence). The CDR3 protein is CASSESYSREGSDTQYF. As DNA, the CDR3 is TGCGCCAGCAGTGAGTCGTATTCGCGAGAGGGTTCAGATACGCAGTATTTT.

This clonotype occurred many times. The chain recombines TRBV2 with TRBJ1-5; D unresolved. The CDR3 loop spans 17 amino acids. With 8 bases removed from V and 1 base from J, the gap between germline ends came to 21 bases. Per the germline V gene, CDR1 is SNHLY and CDR2 is FYNNEI. CDR3 protein: CASLNPTKTKSNQPQHF. Here the CDR3 DNA reads TGTGCCAGCCTCAACCCCACAAAAACGAAGAGCAATCAGCCCCAGCATTTT.

This clonotype was detected ten times or more. CDR3 nucleotide sequence: TGTGCCAGCAGTTACCTCGGCCAGGGTCGCACCGGGGAGCTGTTTTTT. This translates into CASSYLGQGRTGELFF. The V and J genes are TRBV6-5 and TRBJ2-2, with TRBD1 as a possible D gene (5 bases). This CDR3 is built from 16 residues. V was trimmed by 2 bases and J by 4 bases, leaving 14 bases between them. Per germline, CDR1 MNHEY and CDR2 SVGAGI.

A few counts support this clonotype. This rearrangement joins TRBV5-1 to TRBJ2-7; D unresolved. Germline-derived CDR1 and CDR2 are SGHRS and YFSETQ. There are 13 residues in the CDR3. V shed 1 base and J shed 1 base, with 6 bases lying between them. The CDR3 here is CASSLRQSYEQYF. The CDR3 nucleotides read TGCGCCAGCAGCTTGCGGCAGTCCTACGAGCAGTACTTC.